A single sample gave rise to the 9 T cell receptor beta chains below, sequenced in a study of T cell responses to AZD1222 COVID-19 vaccine. The protocol was immunoSEQ multiplex PCR, while the TCRdb copy is restricted to in-frame clones and leaves out a portion. The sample lists roughly 150,000 clones; around 90% were seen once. The sample here was peripheral blood, taken on day 0 of AZD1222 vaccination. These receptors were obtained from an adult in good health.

The chain combines TRBV7-2 with TRBJ2-7; TRBD1 matches at 9 bases. The junction had 13 bases not matched to a gene; V was cut back by 3 bases and J by 4 bases. The germline V gene has CDR1 SGHTA and CDR2 FQGNSA. CDR3 length: 17 residues. Written as DNA, the CDR3 is TGTGCCAGCAGCTTCGGGACAGGGATTAAAAACCCTTACGAGCAGTACTTC. Its protein is CASSFGTGIKNPYEQYF.

This chain links TRBV18 with TRBJ2-5, with D uncertain. CDR1 and CDR2 (germline): KGHSH, LQKENI. V was cut by 3 bases and J by 3 bases, with 8 bases left in between. CDR3 length: 13 amino acids. CDR3 sequence (DNA): TGTGCCAGCTCACCTGGGCTGGAAGAGACCCAGTACTTC. Its translation is CASSPGLEETQYF.

The genes are TRBV9 and TRBJ2-3; D might be TRBD1 (6 bases). CDR3 length equals 16 residues. Trimming pared 4 bases from V and 2 bases from J, leaving 17 bases between. Germline CDR1 is SGDLS and CDR2 is YYNGEE. The CDR3 spells CASSSRTALFTDTQYF. The CDR3 DNA sequence: TGTGCCAGCAGCTCCCGGACAGCACTATTCACAGATACGCAGTATTTT.

The CDR3 DNA follows: TGTGCCTGGAGTGTACAAGACGAGACCCAGTACTTC. Its protein is CAWSVQDETQYF. The chain carries TRBV30 and TRBJ2-5; D is undetermined. CDR3 length: 12 amino acids. Trimming took off 0 bases at V and 5 bases at J, with 7 bases between the two ends. Germline CDR1 is GTSNPN and CDR2 is SVGIG (reference sequence).

The rearrangement uses TRBV27 and TRBJ2-1, with D perhaps assigned TRBD1 or TRBD2 (6 bases each). This CDR3 has 13 residues. The V gene lost 6 bases and the J gene lost 6 bases, with 12 bases spanning the gap. Germline CDR1 and CDR2: MNHEY and SMNVEV (reference sequence). The CDR3: CASRIQGGNEQFF. CDR3 nucleotide sequence: TGTGCCAGCAGGATACAGGGAGGCAATGAGCAGTTCTTC.

The J gene is TRBJ2-7, the V gene TRBV27; TRBD2 might be the D (6 bases). With 5 bases removed from V and 3 bases from J, the gap between germline ends came to 20 bases. The germline V gene has CDR1 MNHEY and CDR2 SMNVEV (reference sequence). The CDR3 is made up of 16 amino acids. CDR3 coding DNA: TGTGCCAGCAGTCCCCCCCGGGGAGGAGACTTCTACGAGCAGTACTTC. Its translation: CASSPPRGGDFYEQYF.

The V and J genes are TRBV9 and TRBJ2-1; D is perhaps TRBD2 (6 bases). The CDR3 covers 16 residues. The ends were cut back, 2 bases at V and 5 bases at J, with 17 bases in the middle. Germline-derived CDR1 and CDR2 are SGDLS and YYNGEE. The CDR3 is CASSVLSARENNEQFF. Written as DNA, the CDR3 is TGTGCCAGCAGCGTCTTAAGTGCCCGGGAGAACAATGAGCAGTTCTTC.

The chain links TRBV7-3 to TRBJ2-1; 7 positions match TRBD1. Germline V CDR1 and CDR2: SGHTA, FQGTGA. Germline trimming cut 4 bases from V and 4 bases from J; bases unmatched to any gene: 1. The CDR3 has 13 amino acids. The CDR3 DNA sequence: TGTGCCAGCAGCTCACAGGGGTACAATGAGCAGTTCTTC. Protein: CASSSQGYNEQFF.

V is TRBV5-1 and J is TRBJ2-1; 9 nucleotides line up with TRBD2. The germline CDR1 and CDR2 sequences are SGHRS and YFSETQ. V was pared by 4 bases and J by 4 bases, with 9 bases of the junction left unmatched. This CDR3 is built from 16 residues. CDR3 nucleotides: TGCGCCAGCAGCAAAGCGACTAGCGGTTATTACAATGAGCAGTTCTTC. Translating gives CASSKATSGYYNEQFF.